The source of this T cell receptor beta chain is a study of identical twins. TCRdb re-called the 5' RACE reads with MiXCR, one entry per CDR3 protein. The sample has 400,000 to 550,000 distinct CDR3 sequences; about 24% are singletons. From germline, CDR1 is SGHRS and CDR2 YFSETQ. The CDR3 consists of 14 residues. A note on this clonotype: A read error may produce the germline difference seen at one junction end.

These data were likewise used in another study, on T cells expressing NK-cell markers.

The receptor comes from a young woman in good health. The sequenced sample was CD4+ T cells sorted from blood. This rearrangement joins TRBV5-1 to TRBJ1-1; 8 bases are shared with TRBD1. The CDR3 region is CAISPGGLVTEAFF. CDR3 sequence (DNA): TGCGCCATCAGCCCAGGGGGCTTGGTCACTGAAGCTTTCTTT.